Each of the 29 T cell receptor beta chains below was sequenced from the same sample in a study of blood T cells in healthy people across ages. Combining a sample-barcoded 5' primer with a J-beta primer mix, a second PCR ran for 7 to 11 cycles. Each CDR3 protein is one row after TCRdb ran MiXCR on the 5' RACE reads. This table has roughly 700,000 distinct CDR3 sequences, around half appearing once. Sequenced sample: blood. These receptors were obtained from a woman in her sixties in good health.

The chain is built from TRBV20-1 and TRBJ1-2; D unresolved. Germline V gene lookup returns CDR1 DFQATT and CDR2 SNEGSKA (reference sequence). V lost 0 bases to trimming and J lost 1 base, with 9 bases between them. CDR3 length: 14 amino acids. Here the CDR3 DNA reads TGCAGTGCTAGAGAAACTGGGATTAACTATGGCTACACCTTC. It translates to CSARETGINYGYTF.

This sequence joins TRBV28 and TRBJ1-2; 9 bases map to TRBD1. J was trimmed by 6 bases and V by 6 bases; bases with no gene match: 8. The CDR3 is 14 amino acids. Germline V lookup: CDR1 MDHEN, CDR2 SYDVKM. CDR3 region: CASSASRTGDGYTF. CDR3 sequence (DNA): TGTGCCAGCAGCGCTTCCCGGACAGGGGATGGCTACACCTTC.

V is TRBV7-9 and J is TRBJ2-1; TRBD2 aligns across 12 bases. Per the germline V gene, CDR1 is SEHNR and CDR2 is FQNEAQ (reference sequence). V shed 2 bases and J 0 bases; nucleotides not matched to a gene: 8. The CDR3 extends over 19 amino acids. The CDR3 reads CASSLRTSGTKSSYNEQFF. Here the CDR3 DNA reads TGTGCCAGCAGCTTACGGACTAGCGGGACCAAAAGCTCCTACAATGAGCAGTTCTTC.

This sequence joins TRBV28 and TRBJ2-1, with TRBD2 matching over 11 bases. Losses at the gene ends were 1 base for V and 8 bases for J; bases not matched to a gene: 7. This CDR3 comprises 16 residues. The germline CDR1 and CDR2 sequences are MDHEN and SYDVKM. The chain's CDR3 is CASSLYETSGIYEQFF. The CDR3 region has the DNA TGTGCCAGCAGTTTATACGAGACTAGCGGGATCTATGAGCAGTTCTTC.

This rearrangement joins TRBV28 to TRBJ2-5, with D possibly being TRBD1 or TRBD2 (5 bases each). Germline CDR1 MDHEN, CDR2 SYDVKM. Trimming took 6 bases from V and 11 from J, leaving 19 bases between them. CDR3 size: 13 residues. CDR3 nucleotide sequence: TGTGCCAGCAGCACCCGGGGCTACACAGAGCAGTACTTC. Translating it yields CASSTRGYTEQYF.

This chain uses TRBV29-1 with TRBJ2-4; 9 bases fit TRBD2. This CDR3 contains 13 residues. Germline CDR1 is SQVTM and CDR2 is ANQGSEA. J was trimmed by 13 bases and V by 7 bases; bases with no gene match: 14. CDR3 bases: TGCAGCGCTGTTGCTAGCGGGAAGACCGTGCAGTACTTC. Amino acid sequence: CSAVASGKTVQYF.

Only a few counts were recorded for this clonotype. The V and J genes are TRBV6-6 and TRBJ1-1; D call uncertain. Germline values: CDR1 MNHNY, CDR2 SVGAGI (reference sequence). V gave up 2 bases and J gave up 4 bases, with 8 bases separating them. CDR3 length: 13 amino acids. CDR3 DNA: TGTGCCAGCAGTTACGGGCAGTTCACTGAAGCTTTCTTT. It codes for CASSYGQFTEAFF.

The chain links TRBV10-3 to TRBJ2-7, with D unresolved. V was cut by 0 bases and J by 0 bases, with 12 bases left in between. Germline V gives CDR1 ENHRY, CDR2 SYGVKD. The CDR3 totals 16 residues. The CDR3 DNA reads as TGTGCCATCAGTGAGTCGACTGTGGCCCTCTCCTACGAGCAGTACTTC. This translates into CAISESTVALSYEQYF.

CDR3 region: CASRDRGTEAFF. The CDR3 DNA is TGTGCCAGCAGGGACAGGGGCACTGAAGCTTTCTTT. The chain recombines TRBV6-5 with TRBJ1-1; 9 nucleotides agree with TRBD1. The junction had 0 bases not matched to a gene; V was cut back by 6 bases and J by 4 bases. Germline V gene sequence: CDR1 MNHEY, CDR2 SVGAGI. The CDR3 is made up of 12 amino acids.

The V call is TRBV12-3 or TRBV12-4, the J call TRBJ2-1; D possibly matches TRBD1 or TRBD2 (5 bases each). This CDR3 contains 13 residues. V was trimmed by 7 bases and J by 9 bases, leaving 16 bases between them. In nucleotides, the CDR3 is TGTGCCAGCACCGGGACGGCTCATGGTGAGCAGTTCTTC. Translated, it gives CASTGTAHGEQFF.

This clonotype came up a few times. The chain has TRBV2 and TRBJ2-1; 7 positions match TRBD1. The V segment lost 2 bases and the J segment 4 bases; nucleotides outside the gene matches: 2. This CDR3 comprises 14 residues. The germline gives CDR1 SNHLY, CDR2 FYNNEI. The CDR3 spells CASSEQGEYNEQFF. The CDR3 bases are TGTGCCAGCAGTGAACAGGGGGAATACAATGAGCAGTTCTTC.

This clonotype has more than one count but fewer than ten. The V call is TRBV6-2 or TRBV6-3, the J call TRBJ2-1; TRBD1 aligns across 9 bases. The CDR3 length is 17 residues. The germline V gene encodes CDR1 MNHEY and CDR2 SVGEGT. Trimming took 8 bases from V and 8 from J; bases not matched to a gene: 19. In DNA, the CDR3 is TGTGCCAGCTGTCGTTGGGGAGGGACAGGGTACCGCGATGAGCAGTTCTTC. Translated: CASCRWGGTGYRDEQFF.

This clonotype has more than one count but fewer than ten. The J gene is TRBJ2-7, the V gene TRBV20-1; 8 bases are shared with TRBD2. The ends lost 4 bases at V and 4 bases at J; junction bases unmatched: 9. The germline gives CDR1 DFQATT, CDR2 SNEGSKA (reference sequence). The CDR3 loop spans 14 amino acids. The CDR3 reads CSAINGGRLYEQYF. The CDR3 DNA is TGCAGTGCTATTAATGGCGGGAGGCTGTACGAGCAGTACTTC.

CDR3 protein: CASSVAANEQFF. In nucleotides, the CDR3 is TGTGCCAGCAGCGTAGCGGCCAATGAGCAGTTCTTC. V usage is TRBV9 and J usage is TRBJ2-1; D unresolved. The CDR3 spans 12 residues. Trimming removed 0 bases from V and 6 bases from J, with 4 bases in between. Germline CDR1 is SGDLS and CDR2 is YYNGEE.

This clonotype was seen more than once but under ten times. This chain connects TRBV6-5 to TRBJ1-2; D is perhaps TRBD1 (5 bases). V shed 2 bases and J shed 4 bases, with 14 bases lying between them. This CDR3 is built from 15 residues. CDR1 is MNHEY, CDR2 SVGAGI, per germline. This chain's CDR3 is CASSYVGPSGYGYTF. Here the CDR3 DNA reads TGTGCCAGCAGTTACGTGGGGCCTTCGGGCTATGGCTACACCTTC.

The chain links TRBV7-9 to TRBJ1-2; D is possibly TRBD1 (5 bases). Trimming shortened V by 5 bases and J by 8 bases, and 15 bases separated the two germline ends. The CDR3 is 13 amino acids. Germline V gene data show CDR1 as SEHNR and CDR2 as FQNEAQ (reference sequence). CDR3 in amino acids: CASSPPFREGYTF. CDR3 DNA: TGTGCCAGCAGCCCCCCCTTCAGGGAAGGCTACACCTTC. Looking up the rest from reference TRBV7-9 and TRBJ1-2 gives the full variable domain: DTGVSQNPRHKITKRGQNVTFRCDPISEHNRLYWYRQTLGQGPEFLTYFQNEAQLEKSRLLSDRFSAERPKGSFSTLEIQRTEQGDSAMYLCASSPPFREGYTFGSGTRLTVV.

The V and J genes are TRBV20-1 and TRBJ1-4; 7 bases agree with TRBD1. The CDR3 has 15 amino acids. The germline CDR1 and CDR2 sequences are DFQATT and SNEGSKA (reference sequence). Trimming removed 0 bases from V and 7 bases from J; junction bases left unmatched: 8. The CDR3 region is CSAREQGRLGEKLFF. The CDR3, as DNA: TGCAGTGCTAGAGAACAGGGGCGCTTGGGTGAAAAACTGTTTTTT.

There are a few counts of this clonotype. This rearrangement joins TRBV3-1 to TRBJ2-6; D not resolved. The CDR3 totals 17 residues. CDR1 and CDR2 from the germline V gene are LGHDT and YNNKEL (reference sequence). Trimming pared 2 bases from V and 0 bases from J, leaving 11 bases between. CDR3 in amino acids: CASSQTQSDSGANVLTF. Written as DNA, the CDR3 is TGTGCCAGCAGCCAAACTCAGTCAGACTCTGGGGCCAACGTCCTGACTTTC.

Here the CDR3 reads CSASLPRRGSGGTEAFF. The CDR3 DNA reads as TGCAGTGCTAGTCTCCCTCGACGGGGCAGCGGGGGCACTGAAGCTTTCTTT. The chain recombines TRBV20-1 with TRBJ1-1, with D possibly being TRBD1 (5 bases). In germline, CDR1 is DFQATT, CDR2 SNEGSKA (reference sequence). The germline V and J ends were trimmed by 3 bases and 4 bases, with 24 bases remaining between them. This CDR3 spans 17 amino acids.

A single count supports this clonotype. Relative to the germline gene, one junction end is altered; a read error may explain this. The CDR3 DNA follows: TGTGCCGGCAGCTACAGGGGGGCCTACGAGCAGTACTTC. Its protein product is CAGSYRGAYEQYF. This chain uses TRBV7-8 with TRBJ2-7, with 8 positions matching TRBD1. The CDR3 runs to 13 residues. The germline V gene has CDR1 SGHVS and CDR2 FQNEAQ. The whole variable domain, filled in from reference TRBV7-8 and TRBJ2-7, reads GAGVSQSPRYKVAKRGQDVALRCDPISGHVSLFWYQQALGQGPEFLTYFQNEAQLDKSGLPSDRFFAERPEGSVSTLKIQRTQQEDSAVYLCAGSYRGAYEQYFGPGTRLTVT.

The chain uses TRBV5-1 and TRBJ2-7; a possible D gene is TRBD1 (5 bases). Germline V CDR1 and CDR2: SGHRS, YFSETQ. The V end lost 4 bases, the J end lost 5 bases, and 16 bases lay between the germline ends. The CDR3 totals 14 residues. CDR3 loop: CASSQRGALNEQYF. The CDR3 coding sequence is TGCGCCAGCAGCCAGCGTGGGGCCCTTAACGAGCAGTACTTC.

In its sample, this clonotype was seen a few times. The rearrangement links TRBV6-2 or TRBV6-3 to TRBJ2-3, with 14 bases aligning to TRBD2. The trim removed 6 bases at V and 4 bases at J, leaving 3 bases unmatched. CDR3 length equals 15 residues. From germline, CDR1 is MNHEY and CDR2 SVGEGT. Written as DNA, the CDR3 is TGTGCCAGCAGAGGGACTAGCGGGAGTGCAGATACGCAGTATTTT. This sequence encodes CASRGTSGSADTQYF.

This sequence joins TRBV20-1 and TRBJ1-2; maybe TRBD1 (5 bases). This CDR3 is 14 amino acids long. The V end lost 0 bases, the J end lost 5 bases, and 13 bases lay between the germline ends. Germline V gene sequence: CDR1 DFQATT, CDR2 SNEGSKA (reference sequence). CDR3 loop: CSARDARDEYGYTF. The DNA for the CDR3 is TGCAGTGCTAGAGACGCCAGGGACGAATATGGCTACACCTTC.

The chain joins TRBV20-1 to TRBJ1-2; unclear D gene. Trimming cost V 2 bases and J 4 bases, with 11 bases left between them. Germline lookup yields CDR1 DFQATT and CDR2 SNEGSKA (reference sequence). The CDR3 is 13 residues long. The DNA for the CDR3 is TGCAGTGCTAGACGGCAGGAACCCTATGGCTACACCTTC. It is translated as CSARRQEPYGYTF.

The table lists this clonotype with a few counts. V and J are TRBV20-1 and TRBJ1-1; no definite D call. V was pared by 6 bases and J by 0 bases, with 8 bases between. This CDR3 comprises 12 residues. Germline assignment: CDR1 DFQATT and CDR2 SNEGSKA (reference sequence). The CDR3 protein is CSASAVNTEAFF. The CDR3 DNA sequence: TGCAGTGCCTCGGCGGTGAACACTGAAGCTTTCTTT.

The chain joins TRBV29-1 to TRBJ1-4, with 7 bases that match TRBD1. The CDR3 is 13 residues long. With V trimmed by 7 bases and J by 7 bases, 9 bases remained unmatched. Germline V CDR1 and CDR2: SQVTM, ANQGSEA. The CDR3 nucleotides read TGCAGCGCACACAGGGGAGGTTCTGAAAAACTGTTTTTT. Residues: CSAHRGGSEKLFF. The full variable domain, in which reference TRBV29-1 and TRBJ1-4 provide the parts outside the CDR3, is SAVISQKPSRDICQRGTSLTIQCQVDSQVTMMFWYRQQPGQSLTLIATANQGSEATYESGFVIDKFPISRPNLTFSTLTVSNMSPEDSSIYLCSAHRGGSEKLFFGSGTQLSVL.

This clonotype appeared once. CDR3 region: CSAVSGGAGETQYF. CDR3 DNA sequence: TGCAGTGCTGTTAGCGGGGGGGCCGGGGAGACCCAGTACTTC. J is TRBJ2-5 and V is TRBV20-1; 11 nucleotides match TRBD2. J lost 5 bases, V lost 5 bases, and 7 bases had no gene match. This CDR3 has 14 amino acids. Germline V lookup: CDR1 DFQATT, CDR2 SNEGSKA (reference sequence).

This clonotype was counted a few times. This chain uses TRBV28 with TRBJ1-6; D might be TRBD1 (6 bases). This CDR3 is 14 amino acids long. V dropped 3 bases and J dropped 9 bases, with 12 bases sitting between them. Germline CDR1 is MDHEN and CDR2 is SYDVKM. CDR3 nucleotide sequence: TGTGCCAGCAGTTTTGTCCAGGGGAGTTCACCCCTCCACTTT. Translating it yields CASSFVQGSSPLHF.

This chain connects TRBV9 to TRBJ2-7; D gene uncertain. CDR1 and CDR2 from the germline V gene are SGDLS and YYNGEE. The V end lost 0 bases, the J end lost 7 bases, and 14 bases lay between the germline ends. This CDR3 has 14 residues. The CDR3 coding sequence is TGTGCCAGCAGCGTAGCCCCTCTCTGGAATGAGCAGTACTTC. This encodes CASSVAPLWNEQYF. Based on the CDR3 plus reference TRBV9 and TRBJ2-7, the full variable domain is DSGVTQTPKHLITATGQRVTLRCSPRSGDLSVYWYQQSLDQGLQFLIQYYNGEERAKGNILERFSAQQFPDLHSELNLSSLELGDSALYFCASSVAPLWNEQYFGPGTRLTVT.